Here is one T cell receptor (beta chain) with its context. Its antigen remains unknown. The CDR3 extends over 14 amino acids. The V gene lost 9 bases and the J gene lost 6 bases, with 21 bases spanning the gap. Germline V CDR1 and CDR2: SEHNR, FQNEAQ (reference sequence). Treatment noted: 10-day PBMC culture with coronavirus spike peptide pools or control peptides (ViraFEST assay). The unexposed donor provided CD4+ T cells, which were taken before the COVID-19 pandemic (2011-2018). ViraFEST relied on peptide pools to expand antigen-specific T cells; the TCRs were sequenced afterward. Negative selection purified CD4+ T cells after about ten days of culture. The data were obtained in a study of vaccination and CD4 T cells after COVID-19. At the Johns Hopkins FTIC core, DNA taken from cultured CD4+ T cells was sequenced by way of the Oncomine TCR Beta short-read assay. The genomic DNA was obtained from cultured CD4+ T cells by extraction with the QIAamp micro DNA kit. Via MiXCR, TCRdb re-called the PCR reads, giving one row per CDR3 protein. The profile covers 12,000 or so distinct CDR3 sequences, with about 40% appearing a single time and about 15% taken by the ten largest.

Material for sequencing was CD4+ T cells from blood, cultured in vitro. The receptor's source is a human donor in good health. The chain is built from TRBV7-9 and TRBJ2-7; possibly TRBD1 or TRBD2 for D (5 bases each). As DNA, the CDR3 is TGTGCCAGTACCGGACTCCGGACATGGCCCGAGCAGTACTTC. Its protein is CASTGLRTWPEQYF.